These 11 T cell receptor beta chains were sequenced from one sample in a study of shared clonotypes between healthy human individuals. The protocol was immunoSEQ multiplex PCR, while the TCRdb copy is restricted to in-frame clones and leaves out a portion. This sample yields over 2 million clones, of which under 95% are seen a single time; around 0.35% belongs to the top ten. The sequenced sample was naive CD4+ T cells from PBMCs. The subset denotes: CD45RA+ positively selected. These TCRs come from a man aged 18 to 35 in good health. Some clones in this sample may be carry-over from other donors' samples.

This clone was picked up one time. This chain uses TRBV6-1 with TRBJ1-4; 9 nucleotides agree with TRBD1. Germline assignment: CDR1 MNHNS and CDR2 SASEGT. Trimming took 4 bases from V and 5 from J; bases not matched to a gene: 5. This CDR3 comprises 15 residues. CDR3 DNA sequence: TGTGCCAGCAGTGCTACCGGGACAGGGAATGAAAAACTGTTTTTT. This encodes CASSATGTGNEKLFF.

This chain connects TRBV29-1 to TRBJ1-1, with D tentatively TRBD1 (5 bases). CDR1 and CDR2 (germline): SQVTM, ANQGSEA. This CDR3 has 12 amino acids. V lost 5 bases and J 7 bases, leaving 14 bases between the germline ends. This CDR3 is CSVQGSRVEAFF. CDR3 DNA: TGCAGCGTTCAGGGATCGAGGGTTGAAGCTTTCTTT.

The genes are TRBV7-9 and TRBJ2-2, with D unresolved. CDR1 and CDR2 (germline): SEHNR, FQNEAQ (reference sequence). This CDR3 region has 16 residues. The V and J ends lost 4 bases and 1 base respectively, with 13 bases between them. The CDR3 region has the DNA TGTGCCAGCAGCTGGCCACAGAGAAGGAACACCGGGGAGCTGTTTTTT. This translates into CASSWPQRRNTGELFF.

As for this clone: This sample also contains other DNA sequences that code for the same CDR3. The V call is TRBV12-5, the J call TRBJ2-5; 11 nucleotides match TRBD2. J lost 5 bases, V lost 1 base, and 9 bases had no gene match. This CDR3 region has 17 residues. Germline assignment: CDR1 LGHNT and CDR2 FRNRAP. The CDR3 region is CASGLGLAGGPGETQYF. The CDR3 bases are TGTGCTAGTGGTTTGGGGTTAGCGGGAGGGCCGGGGGAGACCCAGTACTTC.

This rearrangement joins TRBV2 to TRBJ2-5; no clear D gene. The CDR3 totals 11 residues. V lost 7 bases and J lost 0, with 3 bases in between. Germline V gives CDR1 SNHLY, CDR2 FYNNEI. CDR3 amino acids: CASTNQETQYF. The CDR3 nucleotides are TGTGCCAGCACCAACCAAGAGACCCAGTACTTC.

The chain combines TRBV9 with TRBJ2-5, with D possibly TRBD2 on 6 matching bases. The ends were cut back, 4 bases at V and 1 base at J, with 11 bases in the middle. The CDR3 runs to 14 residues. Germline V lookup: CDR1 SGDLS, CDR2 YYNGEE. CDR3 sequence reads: CASSFSGAQETQYF. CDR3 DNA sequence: TGTGCCAGCAGCTTTAGCGGAGCCCAAGAGACCCAGTACTTC.

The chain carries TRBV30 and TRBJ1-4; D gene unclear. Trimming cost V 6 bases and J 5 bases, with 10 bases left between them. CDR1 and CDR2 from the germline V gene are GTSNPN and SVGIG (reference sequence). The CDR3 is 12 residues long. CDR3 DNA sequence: TGTGCCTGCGGTTCGTTCAATGAAAAACTGTTTTTT. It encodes CACGSFNEKLFF.

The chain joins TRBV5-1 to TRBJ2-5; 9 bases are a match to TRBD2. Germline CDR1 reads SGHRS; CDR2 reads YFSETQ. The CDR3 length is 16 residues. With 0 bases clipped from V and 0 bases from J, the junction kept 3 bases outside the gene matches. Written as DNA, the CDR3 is TGCGCCAGCAGCTTGGCGCGGGAGGGGGACCAAGAGACCCAGTACTTC. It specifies CASSLAREGDQETQYF.

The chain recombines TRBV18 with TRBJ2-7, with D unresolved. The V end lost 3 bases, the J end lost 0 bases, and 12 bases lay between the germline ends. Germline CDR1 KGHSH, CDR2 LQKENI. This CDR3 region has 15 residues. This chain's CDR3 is CASSPGQSHSYEQYF. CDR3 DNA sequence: TGTGCCAGCTCACCGGGCCAGAGCCACTCCTACGAGCAGTACTTC.

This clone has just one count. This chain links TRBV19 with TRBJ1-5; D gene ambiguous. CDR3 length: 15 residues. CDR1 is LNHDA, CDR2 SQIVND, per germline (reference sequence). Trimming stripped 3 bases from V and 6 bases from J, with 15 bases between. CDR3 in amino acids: CASSMATPRPQPQHF. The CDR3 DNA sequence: TGTGCCAGTAGTATGGCGACACCGAGACCTCAGCCCCAGCATTTT.

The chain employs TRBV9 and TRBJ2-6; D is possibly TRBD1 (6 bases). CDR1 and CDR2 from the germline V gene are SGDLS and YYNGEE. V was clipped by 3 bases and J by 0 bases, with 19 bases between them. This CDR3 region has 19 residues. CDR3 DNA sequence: TGTGCCAGCAGCGCGACAGGCGCCGACTTCTTCTCTGGGGCCAACGTCCTGACTTTC. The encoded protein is CASSATGADFFSGANVLTF.